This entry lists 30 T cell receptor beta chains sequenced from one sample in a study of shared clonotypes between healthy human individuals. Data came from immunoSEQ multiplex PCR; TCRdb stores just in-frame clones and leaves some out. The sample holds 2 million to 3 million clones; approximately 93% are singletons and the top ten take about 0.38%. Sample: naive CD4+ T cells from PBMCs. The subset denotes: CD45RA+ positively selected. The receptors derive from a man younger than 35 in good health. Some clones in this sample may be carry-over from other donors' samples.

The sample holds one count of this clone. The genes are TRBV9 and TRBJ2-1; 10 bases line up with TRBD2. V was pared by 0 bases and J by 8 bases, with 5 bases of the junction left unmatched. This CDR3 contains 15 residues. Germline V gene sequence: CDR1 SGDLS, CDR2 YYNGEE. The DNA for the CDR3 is TGTGCCAGCAGCGTAGAGCTAGCGGGAGCGGATGAGCAGTTCTTC. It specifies CASSVELAGADEQFF. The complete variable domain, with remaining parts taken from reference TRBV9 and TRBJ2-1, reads DSGVTQTPKHLITATGQRVTLRCSPRSGDLSVYWYQQSLDQGLQFLIQYYNGEERAKGNILERFSAQQFPDLHSELNLSSLELGDSALYFCASSVELAGADEQFFGPGTRLTVL.

The DNA of the CDR3 is TGTGCCTGGACCCTCGGGGGGCGCACAGATACGCAGTATTTT. Its protein is CAWTLGGRTDTQYF. The chain is built from TRBV30 and TRBJ2-3, with D possibly matching TRBD2 (7 bases). With 4 bases removed from V and 1 base from J, the gap between germline ends came to 12 bases. Germline V CDR1 and CDR2: GTSNPN, SVGIG (reference sequence). The CDR3 covers 14 residues.

CDR3 residues: CSADSPRDSRTDTQYF. For the CDR3, the DNA is TGCAGCGCGGATAGCCCCCGGGACTCACGCACAGATACGCAGTATTTT. The chain is built from TRBV29-1 and TRBJ2-3, with a tentative D call TRBD2 (6 bases). The CDR3 has 16 amino acids. V was trimmed by 7 bases and J by 1 base, leaving 21 bases between them. CDR1 is SQVTM, CDR2 ANQGSEA, per germline.

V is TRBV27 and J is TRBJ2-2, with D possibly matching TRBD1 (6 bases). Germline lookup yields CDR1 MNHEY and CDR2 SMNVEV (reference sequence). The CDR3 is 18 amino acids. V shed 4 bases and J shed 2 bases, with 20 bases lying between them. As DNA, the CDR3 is TGTGCCAGCAGTTCCCCCCCGGTTGGGACACGTAACACCGGGGAGCTGTTTTTT. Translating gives CASSSPPVGTRNTGELFF.

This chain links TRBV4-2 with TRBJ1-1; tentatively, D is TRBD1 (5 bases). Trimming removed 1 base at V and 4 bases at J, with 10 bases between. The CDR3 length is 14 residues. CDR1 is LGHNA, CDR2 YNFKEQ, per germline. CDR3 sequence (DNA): TGTGCCAGCAGCCAAGTATCAGGGACCACTGAAGCTTTCTTT. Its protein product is CASSQVSGTTEAFF.

The CDR3 sequence: CATSRSVQGNTEAFF. In DNA form, the CDR3 reads TGTGCCACCAGCCGATCTGTGCAGGGAAACACTGAAGCTTTCTTT. This rearrangement joins TRBV15 to TRBJ1-1, with D possibly TRBD1 on 5 matching bases. Trimming removed 5 bases at V and 2 bases at J, with 15 bases between. Germline V gives CDR1 LNHNV, CDR2 YYDKDF (reference sequence). The CDR3 runs to 15 residues. The full variable domain, its missing parts supplied by reference TRBV15 and TRBJ1-1, is DAMVIQNPRYQVTQFGKPVTLSCSQTLNHNVMYWYQQKSSQAPKLLFHYYDKDFNNEADTPDNFQSRRPNTSFCFLDIRSPGLGDTAMYLCATSRSVQGNTEAFFGQGTRLTVV.

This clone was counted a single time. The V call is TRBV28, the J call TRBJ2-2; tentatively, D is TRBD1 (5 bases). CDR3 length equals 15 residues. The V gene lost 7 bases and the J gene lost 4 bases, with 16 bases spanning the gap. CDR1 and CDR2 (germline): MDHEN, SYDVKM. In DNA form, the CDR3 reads TGTGCCAGCATTTCAGGGTCCGGGCGCACCGGGGAGCTGTTTTTT. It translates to CASISGSGRTGELFF.

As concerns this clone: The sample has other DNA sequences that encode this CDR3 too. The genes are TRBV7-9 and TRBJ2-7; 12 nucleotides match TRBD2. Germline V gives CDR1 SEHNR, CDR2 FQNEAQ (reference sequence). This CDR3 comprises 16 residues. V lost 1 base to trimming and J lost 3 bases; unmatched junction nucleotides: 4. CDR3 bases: TGTGCCAGCAGCTTAGGGAGGACTAGCGGGAACTACGAGCAGTACTTC. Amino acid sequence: CASSLGRTSGNYEQYF.

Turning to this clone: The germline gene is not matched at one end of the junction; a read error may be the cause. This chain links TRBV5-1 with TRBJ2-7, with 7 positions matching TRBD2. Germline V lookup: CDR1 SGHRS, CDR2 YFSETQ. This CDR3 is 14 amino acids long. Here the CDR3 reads CASSRAGPSYGQYF. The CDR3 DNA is TGCGCCAGCAGCCGAGCGGGACCCTCCTACGGGCAGTACTTC.

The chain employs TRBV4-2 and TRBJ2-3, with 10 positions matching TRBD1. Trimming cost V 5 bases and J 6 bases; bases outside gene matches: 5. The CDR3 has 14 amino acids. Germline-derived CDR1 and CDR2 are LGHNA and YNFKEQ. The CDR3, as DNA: TGTGCCAGCAGCTACGGGACAGGGGTGGATACGCAGTATTTT. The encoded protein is CASSYGTGVDTQYF.

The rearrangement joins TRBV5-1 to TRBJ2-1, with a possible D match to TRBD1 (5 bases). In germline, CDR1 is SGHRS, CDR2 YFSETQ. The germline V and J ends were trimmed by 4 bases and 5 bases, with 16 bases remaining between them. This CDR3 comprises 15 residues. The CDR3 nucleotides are TGCGCCAGCAGCCTAATAGGGGCGTCCCACAATGAGCAGTTCTTC. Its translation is CASSLIGASHNEQFF.

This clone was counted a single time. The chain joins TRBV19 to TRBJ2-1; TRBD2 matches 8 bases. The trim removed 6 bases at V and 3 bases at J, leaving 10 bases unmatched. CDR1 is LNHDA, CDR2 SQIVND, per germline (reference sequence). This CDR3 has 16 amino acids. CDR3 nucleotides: TGTGCCAGTAGAGTACGAGCGGGAGAGGGCTACAATGAGCAGTTCTTC. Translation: CASRVRAGEGYNEQFF.

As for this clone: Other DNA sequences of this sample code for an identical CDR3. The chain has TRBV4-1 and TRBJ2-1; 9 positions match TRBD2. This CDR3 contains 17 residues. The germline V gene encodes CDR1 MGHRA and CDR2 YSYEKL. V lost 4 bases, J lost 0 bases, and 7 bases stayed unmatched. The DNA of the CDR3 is TGCGCCAGCAGCCCCCGACTAGCGGAAAGCTCCTACAATGAGCAGTTCTTC. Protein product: CASSPRLAESSYNEQFF.

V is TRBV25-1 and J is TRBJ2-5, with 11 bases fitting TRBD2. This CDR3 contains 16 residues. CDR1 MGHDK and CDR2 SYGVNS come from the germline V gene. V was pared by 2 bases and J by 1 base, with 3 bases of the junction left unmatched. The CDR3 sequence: CASSEPGTSGQETQYF. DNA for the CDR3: TGTGCCAGCAGTGAACCCGGGACTAGCGGCCAAGAGACCCAGTACTTC.

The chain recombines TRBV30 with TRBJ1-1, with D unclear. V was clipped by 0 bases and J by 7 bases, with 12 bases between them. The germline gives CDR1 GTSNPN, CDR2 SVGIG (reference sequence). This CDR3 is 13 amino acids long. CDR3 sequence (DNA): TGTGCCTGGAGTGTACAAGGAGGAGGTGAAGCTTTCTTT. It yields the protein CAWSVQGGGEAFF.

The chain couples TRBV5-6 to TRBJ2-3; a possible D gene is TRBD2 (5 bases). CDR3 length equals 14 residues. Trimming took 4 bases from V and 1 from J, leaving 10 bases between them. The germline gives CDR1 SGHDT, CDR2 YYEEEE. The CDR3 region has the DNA TGTGCCAGCAGCGACGGGGTCCGCACAGATACGCAGTATTTT. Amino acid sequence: CASSDGVRTDTQYF.

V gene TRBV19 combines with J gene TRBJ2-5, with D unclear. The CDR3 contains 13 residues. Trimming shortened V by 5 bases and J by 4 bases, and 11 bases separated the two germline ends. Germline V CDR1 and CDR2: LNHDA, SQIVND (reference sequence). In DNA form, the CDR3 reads TGTGCCAGTAGTGTCGGTAGTGTAGAGACCCAGTACTTC. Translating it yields CASSVGSVETQYF.

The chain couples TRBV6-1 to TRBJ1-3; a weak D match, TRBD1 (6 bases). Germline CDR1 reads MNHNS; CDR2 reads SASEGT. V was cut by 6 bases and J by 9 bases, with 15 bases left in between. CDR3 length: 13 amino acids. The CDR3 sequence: CASRTTGLGTIYF. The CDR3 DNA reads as TGTGCCAGCAGGACGACAGGTCTTGGCACCATATATTTT.

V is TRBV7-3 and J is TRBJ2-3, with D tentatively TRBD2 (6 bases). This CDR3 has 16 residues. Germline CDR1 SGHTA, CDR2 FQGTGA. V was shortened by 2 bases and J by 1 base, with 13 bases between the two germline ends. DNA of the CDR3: TGTGCCAGCAGCTTATTGGCGGGGCGGGGCACAGATACGCAGTATTTT. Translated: CASSLLAGRGTDTQYF.

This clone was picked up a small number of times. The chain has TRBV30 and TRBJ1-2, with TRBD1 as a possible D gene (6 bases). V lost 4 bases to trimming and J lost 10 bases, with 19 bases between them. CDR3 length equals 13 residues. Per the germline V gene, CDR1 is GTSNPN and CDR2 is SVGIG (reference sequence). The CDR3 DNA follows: TGTGCCTGGAACTTACAGGGACTTGGATTCTACACCTTC. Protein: CAWNLQGLGFYTF.

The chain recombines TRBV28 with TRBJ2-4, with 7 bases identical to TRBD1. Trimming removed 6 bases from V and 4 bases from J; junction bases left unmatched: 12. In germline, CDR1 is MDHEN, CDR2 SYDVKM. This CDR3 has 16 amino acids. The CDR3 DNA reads TGTGCCAGCAGCCTCGCCGTGACAGGGCGGAAAAACATTCAGTACTTC. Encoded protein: CASSLAVTGRKNIQYF.

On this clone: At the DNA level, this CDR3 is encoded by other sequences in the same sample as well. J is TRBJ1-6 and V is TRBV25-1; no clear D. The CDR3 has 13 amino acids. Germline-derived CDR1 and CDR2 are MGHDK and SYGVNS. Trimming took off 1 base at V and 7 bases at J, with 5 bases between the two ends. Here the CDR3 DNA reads TGTGCCAGCAGTGAATTGGGGAATTCACCCCTCCACTTT. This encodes CASSELGNSPLHF.

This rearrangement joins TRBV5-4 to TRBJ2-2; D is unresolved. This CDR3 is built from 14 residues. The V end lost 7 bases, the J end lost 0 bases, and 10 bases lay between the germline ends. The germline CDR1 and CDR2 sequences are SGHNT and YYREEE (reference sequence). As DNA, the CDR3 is TGTGCCAGCGGCGTGAGCGCGAACACCGGGGAGCTGTTTTTT. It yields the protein CASGVSANTGELFF.

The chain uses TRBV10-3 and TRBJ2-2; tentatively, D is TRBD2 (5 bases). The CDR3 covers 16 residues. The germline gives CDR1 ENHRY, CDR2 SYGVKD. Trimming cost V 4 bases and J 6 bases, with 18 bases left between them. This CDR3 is CAISALREFGAGELFF. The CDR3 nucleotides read TGTGCCATCAGTGCGTTGAGGGAGTTTGGCGCCGGGGAGCTGTTTTTT.

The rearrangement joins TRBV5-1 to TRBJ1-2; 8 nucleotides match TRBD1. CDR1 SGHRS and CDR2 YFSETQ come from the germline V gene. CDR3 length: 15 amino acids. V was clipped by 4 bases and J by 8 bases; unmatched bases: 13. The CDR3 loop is CASSPEAGGVGGYTF. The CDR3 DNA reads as TGCGCCAGCAGCCCGGAGGCAGGGGGCGTAGGGGGCTACACCTTC.

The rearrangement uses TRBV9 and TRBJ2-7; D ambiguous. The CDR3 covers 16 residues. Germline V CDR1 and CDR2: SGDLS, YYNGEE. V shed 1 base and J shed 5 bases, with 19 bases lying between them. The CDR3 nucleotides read TGTGCCAGCAGCGTAACATCTGGGGTTAAGCTACACGAGCAGTACTTC. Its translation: CASSVTSGVKLHEQYF.

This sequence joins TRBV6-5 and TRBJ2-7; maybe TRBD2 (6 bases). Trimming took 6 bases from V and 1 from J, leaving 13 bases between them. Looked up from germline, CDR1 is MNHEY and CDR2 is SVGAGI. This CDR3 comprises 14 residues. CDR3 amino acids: CASSPIRGSYEQYF. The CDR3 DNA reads TGTGCCAGCAGCCCTATCCGGGGGTCCTACGAGCAGTACTTC.

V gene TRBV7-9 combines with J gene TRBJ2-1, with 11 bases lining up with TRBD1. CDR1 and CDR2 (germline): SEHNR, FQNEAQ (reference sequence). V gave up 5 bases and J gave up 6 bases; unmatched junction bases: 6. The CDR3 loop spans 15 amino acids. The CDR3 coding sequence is TGTGCCAGCAGCCGCCCCGGGACAGGGGGCAATGAGCAGTTCTTC. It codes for CASSRPGTGGNEQFF.

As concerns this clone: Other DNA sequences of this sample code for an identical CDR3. CDR3 bases: TGTGCCAGCAGTTTAGGTAATCAGCCCCAGCATTTT. Encoded protein: CASSLGNQPQHF. V and J are TRBV28 and TRBJ1-5; D is undetermined. CDR1 MDHEN and CDR2 SYDVKM come from the germline V gene. This CDR3 has 12 amino acids. Trimming removed 2 bases at V and 4 bases at J, with 3 bases between.

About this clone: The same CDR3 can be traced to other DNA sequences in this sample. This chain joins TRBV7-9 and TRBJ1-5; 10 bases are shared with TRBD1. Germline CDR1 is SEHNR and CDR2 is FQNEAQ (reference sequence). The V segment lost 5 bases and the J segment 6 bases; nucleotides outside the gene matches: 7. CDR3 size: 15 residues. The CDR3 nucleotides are TGTGCCAGCAGCCTCGGGACAGGGGTCGGTCAGCCCCAGCATTTT. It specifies CASSLGTGVGQPQHF. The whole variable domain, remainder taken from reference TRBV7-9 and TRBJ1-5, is DTGVSQNPRHKITKRGQNVTFRCDPISEHNRLYWYRQTLGQGPEFLTYFQNEAQLEKSRLLSDRFSAERPKGSFSTLEIQRTEQGDSAMYLCASSLGTGVGQPQHFGDGTRLSIL.